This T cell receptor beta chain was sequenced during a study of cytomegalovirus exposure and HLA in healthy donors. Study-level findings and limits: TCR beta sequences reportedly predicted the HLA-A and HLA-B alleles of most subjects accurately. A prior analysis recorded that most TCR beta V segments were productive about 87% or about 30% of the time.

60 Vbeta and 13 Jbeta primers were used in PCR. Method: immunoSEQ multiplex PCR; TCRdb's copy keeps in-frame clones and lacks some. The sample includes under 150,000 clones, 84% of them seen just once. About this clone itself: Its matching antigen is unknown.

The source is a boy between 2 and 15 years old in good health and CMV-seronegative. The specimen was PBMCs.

The CDR3 DNA follows: TGTGCCAGCAGCCCTAAGACTGAAGCTTTCTTT. Translated: CASSPKTEAFF. The gene calls are TRBV7-9 and TRBJ1-1; no firm D call. The germline V gene encodes CDR1 SEHNR and CDR2 FQNEAQ (reference sequence). The CDR3 has 11 amino acids. V lost 5 bases, J lost 5 bases, and 6 bases lay in between. Full variable domain (outside the CDR3, taken from reference TRBV7-9 and TRBJ1-1): DTGVSQNPRHKITKRGQNVTFRCDPISEHNRLYWYRQTLGQGPEFLTYFQNEAQLEKSRLLSDRFSAERPKGSFSTLEIQRTEQGDSAMYLCASSPKTEAFFGQGTRLTVV.